Listed here is a single T cell receptor beta chain. Assay used: immunoSEQ multiplex PCR; TCRdb lists only in-frame clones, some missing. The repertoire includes fewer than 350,000 clones, approximately 83% of them detected once, and about 2.2% sits in the top ten. This record belongs to a study of blood T cell repertoires in COVID-19. About the research overall: COVID-19 samples, acute and convalescent, were from the United States, Italy and Spain.

Germline CDR1 is ENHRY and CDR2 is SYGVKD. Trimming stripped 4 bases from V and 1 base from J, with 10 bases between. CDR3 length: 14 residues. V is TRBV10-3 and J is TRBJ1-1; D may be TRBD1 (6 bases). The receptor comes from a woman under 40 who had recovered from COVID-19. The specimen was peripheral blood. The CDR3 bases are TGTGCCATCAGTGGAACAGGGAAGAACACTGAAGCTTTCTTT. Amino acids: CAISGTGKNTEAFF.